The clone carrying this T cell receptor beta chain appeared many times. TCRdb independently ran MiXCR on the RT-PCR reads; one entry per CDR3 protein. This table holds about 700,000 distinct CDR3 sequences, about 14% found once. This sequence was found in a female donor in good health, serving as a healthy control. The material sequenced was memory CD4+ T cells from blood.

The CDR3 region is CASSYPAGGYNEQFF. Written as DNA, the CDR3 is TGTGCCAGCAGTTATCCGGCAGGGGGTTACAATGAGCAGTTCTTC. The chain joins TRBV6-2 or TRBV6-3 to TRBJ2-1; 7 bases align to TRBD1. V gave up 3 bases and J gave up 4 bases; unmatched junction bases: 6. The CDR3 runs to 15 residues. Germline V gene sequence: CDR1 MNHEY, CDR2 SVGEGT.